Sequencing of this TCR beta chain was carried out in a study of blood T cell repertoires in COVID-19. The CDR3 is made up of 14 amino acids. Trimming pared 1 base from V and 4 bases from J, leaving 7 bases between. CDR1 LNHDA and CDR2 SQIVND come from the germline V gene (reference sequence). TCRdb's copy holds only in-frame clones and misses some; the assay was immunoSEQ multiplex PCR. This sample has about 57,000 clones, with around 90% found just once. This TCR came from an elderly woman with COVID-19, enrolled during active disease. The sequencing input was peripheral blood. V usage is TRBV19 and J usage is TRBJ2-2; D may be TRBD2 (5 bases). The CDR3 here is CASSIVGSTGELFF. CDR3 sequence (DNA): TGTGCCAGTAGTATAGTAGGGAGCACCGGGGAGCTGTTTTTT.